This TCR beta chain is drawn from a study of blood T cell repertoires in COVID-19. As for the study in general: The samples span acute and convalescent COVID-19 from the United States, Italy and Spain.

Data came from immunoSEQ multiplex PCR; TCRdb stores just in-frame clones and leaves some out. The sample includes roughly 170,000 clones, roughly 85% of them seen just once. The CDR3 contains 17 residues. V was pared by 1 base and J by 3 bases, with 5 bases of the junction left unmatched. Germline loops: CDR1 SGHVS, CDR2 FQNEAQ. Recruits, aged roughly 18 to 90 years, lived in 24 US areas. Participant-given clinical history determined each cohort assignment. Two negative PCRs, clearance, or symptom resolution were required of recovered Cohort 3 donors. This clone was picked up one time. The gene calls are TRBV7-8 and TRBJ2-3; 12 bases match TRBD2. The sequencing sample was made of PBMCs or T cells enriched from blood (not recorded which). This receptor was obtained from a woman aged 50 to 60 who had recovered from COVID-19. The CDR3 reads CASSLEASGGGTDTQYF. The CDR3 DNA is TGTGCCAGCAGCTTAGAGGCTAGCGGGGGGGGGACAGATACGCAGTATTTT.